This T cell receptor (beta chain) came from a study of type 1 and type 2 diabetes patients. At the level of the study: Sequencing for the whole study yielded 18,976,912 paired-end reads.

Concerning this clonotype: What it binds is unknown. A read error may be the cause here, since a much bigger clone is one base away.

Genomic DNA was the PCR template. A primer set of 30 forward and 13 reverse primers amplified the CDR3. MiXCR was run by TCRdb on the multiplex PCR reads, yielding one entry per CDR3 protein. The profile shows about 250,000 distinct CDR3 sequences, roughly 48% of them singletons. CDR1 is SNHLY and CDR2 is FYNNEI in the germline V gene. Trimming removed 10 bases at V and 7 bases at J, with 23 bases between. There are 14 residues in the CDR3. No donor had another autoimmune disease or recent infection within four weeks. Study-wide results and limits: Type 2 diabetes repertoires were more diverse than type 1 diabetes repertoires. Type 2 diabetes and control samples shared highly correlated V and J usage, averaging around 0.97.

The chain employs TRBV2 and TRBJ2-7, with unresolved D. Sequencing input: peripheral blood mononuclear cells (PBMCs). The receptor comes from a man between 18 and 29 years old with type 2 diabetes. CDR3 loop: CATNGRPEVPEQYF. The DNA for the CDR3 is TGTGCCACCAACGGACGGCCCGAGGTTCCTGAGCAGTACTTC. The full variable domain, with the rest looked up from reference TRBV2 and TRBJ2-7, is EPEVTQTPSHQVTQMGQEVILRCVPISNHLYFYWYRQILGQKVEFLVSFYNNEISEKSEIFDDQFSVERPDGSNFTLKIRSTKLEDSAMYFCATNGRPEVPEQYFGPGTRLTVT.